The T cell receptor beta chain under discussion was sequenced for a study of OX40 agonist ivuxolimab in advanced cancers. The wider study: Every 2 weeks, ivuxolimab was infused into the patients intravenously at between 0.01 and 10 mg/kg.

The CDR3 has 16 residues. The V and J ends lost 1 base and 6 bases, in that order; junction bases with no gene match: 10. CDR1 and CDR2 (germline): MGHRA, YSYEKL. The data were produced by immunoSEQ multiplex PCR, yet TCRdb's version contains in-frame clones alone and is incomplete. The table records about 61,000 clones, roughly 90% of them present only once. Sample: CD4+ or CD8+ T cells sorted from blood, taken in a trial of the OX40 agonist ivuxolimab. The rearrangement joins TRBV4-1 to TRBJ1-2; 8 bases line up with TRBD1. The clonotype comes from an adult with an advanced solid tumor such as melanoma, head and neck, liver or kidney cancer. The CDR3 sequence: CASSQVSARGPDGYTF. Written as DNA, the CDR3 is TGCGCCAGCAGCCAAGTCAGTGCCAGGGGGCCGGATGGCTACACCTTC.